This T cell receptor (beta chain) derives from a study of blood T cell repertoires in COVID-19. Study in general: In each case, the material was cDNA or gDNA derived from T cells, B-cell-depleted T cells, or PBMCs.

Original methodology: It was from reference gene primer amplification that nucleated cell counts were estimated. Generated by immunoSEQ multiplex PCR, the TCRdb table keeps only in-frame clones and is missing some. V and J calls and clone size are given by that table; D and trimming were obtained from the DNA. This repertoire shows 85,000 to 95,000 clones, 70% to 85% found once; its top ten account for about 6.5%. The CDR3 consists of 14 residues. V gave up 6 bases and J gave up 0 bases, with 9 bases separating them. Germline V gene lookup returns CDR1 MNHEY and CDR2 SMNVEV (reference sequence). Sequencing used peripheral blood. This rearrangement joins TRBV27 to TRBJ1-5; a weak D match, TRBD1 (6 bases). The TCR comes from a man between 65 and 80 years old with acute or convalescent COVID-19. This chain's CDR3 is CASSAGDSNQPQHF. The CDR3 DNA follows: TGTGCCAGCAGCGCAGGGGATAGCAATCAGCCCCAGCATTTT.